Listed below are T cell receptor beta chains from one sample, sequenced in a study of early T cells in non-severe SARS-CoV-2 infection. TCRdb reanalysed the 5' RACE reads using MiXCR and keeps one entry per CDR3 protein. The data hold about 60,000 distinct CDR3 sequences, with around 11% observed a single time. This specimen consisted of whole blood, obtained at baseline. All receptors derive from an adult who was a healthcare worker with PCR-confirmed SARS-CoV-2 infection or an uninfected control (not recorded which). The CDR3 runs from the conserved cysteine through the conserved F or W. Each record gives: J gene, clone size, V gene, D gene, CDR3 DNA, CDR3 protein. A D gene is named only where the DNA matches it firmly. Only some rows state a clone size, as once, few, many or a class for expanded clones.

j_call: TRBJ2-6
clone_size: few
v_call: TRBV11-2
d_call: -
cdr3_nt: TGTGCCAGCAGCTTAGTCACCCCTTTTGGGGCCAACGTCCTGACTTTC
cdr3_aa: CASSLVTPFGANVLTF

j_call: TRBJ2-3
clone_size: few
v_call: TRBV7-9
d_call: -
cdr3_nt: TGTGCCAGCAGCTATAACAGGGACCTTGATACGCAGTATTTT
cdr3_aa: CASSYNRDLDTQYF

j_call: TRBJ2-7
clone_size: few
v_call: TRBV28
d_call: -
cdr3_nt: TGTGCCAGCGGACAGATAGCGGCACCCTACGAGCAGTACTTC
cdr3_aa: CASGQIAAPYEQYF

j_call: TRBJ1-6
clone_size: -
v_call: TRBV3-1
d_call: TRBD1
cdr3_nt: TGTGCCAGCAGCCACAAATGGATGGGACAGGGACCCCACCGTTCACCCCTCCACTTT
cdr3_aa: CASSHKWMGQGPHRSPLHF

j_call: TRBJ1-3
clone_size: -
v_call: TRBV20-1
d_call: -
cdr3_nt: TGCAGTGCTAGAGACGGTATCTCTGGAAACACCATATATTTT
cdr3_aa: CSARDGISGNTIYF

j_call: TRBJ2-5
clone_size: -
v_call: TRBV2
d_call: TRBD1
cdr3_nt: TGTGCCAGCAGTCCAGACAGGGGTTCTCAGACCCAGTACTTC
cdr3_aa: CASSPDRGSQTQYF

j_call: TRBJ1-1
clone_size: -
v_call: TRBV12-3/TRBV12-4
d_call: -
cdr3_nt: TGTGCCAGCACCCTCTCTACCAACACTGAAGCTTTCTTT
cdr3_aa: CASTLSTNTEAFF

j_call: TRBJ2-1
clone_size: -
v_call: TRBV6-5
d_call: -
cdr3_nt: TGTGCCAGCAGTTACAGGCCCCCGGGCTACAATGAGCAGTTCTTC
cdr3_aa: CASSYRPPGYNEQFF

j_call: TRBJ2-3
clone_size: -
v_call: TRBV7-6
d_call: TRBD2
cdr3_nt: TGTGCCAGCAGCTTAAGGGGACTCCTAGCGGGGGGCACAGATACGCAGTATTTT
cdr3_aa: CASSLRGLLAGGTDTQYF

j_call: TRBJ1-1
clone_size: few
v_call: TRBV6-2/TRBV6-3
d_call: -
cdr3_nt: TGTGCCAGCAGTTATTGGGTATCTGCTGAAGCTTTCTTT
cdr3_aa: CASSYWVSAEAFF

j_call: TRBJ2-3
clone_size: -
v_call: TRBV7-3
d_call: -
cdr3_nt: TGTGCCAGCAGCCCCCGGCCGTTACAGGGTACGCAGTATTTT
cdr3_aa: CASSPRPLQGTQYF

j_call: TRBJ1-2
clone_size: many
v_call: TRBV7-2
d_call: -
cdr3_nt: TGTGCCAGCAGCTTAGACCCCATCGGTGGCTACACCTTC
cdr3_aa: CASSLDPIGGYTF

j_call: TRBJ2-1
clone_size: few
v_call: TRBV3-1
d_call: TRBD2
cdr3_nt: TGTGCCAGCAGCCAAGGGGCAGCGGGGGGGCGCATTGAGCAGTTCTTC
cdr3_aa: CASSQGAAGGRIEQFF

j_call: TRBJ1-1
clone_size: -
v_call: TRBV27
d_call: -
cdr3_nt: TGTGCCAGCAGTCCCGGACCGGGGGCGAACACTGAAGCTTTCTTT
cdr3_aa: CASSPGPGANTEAFF

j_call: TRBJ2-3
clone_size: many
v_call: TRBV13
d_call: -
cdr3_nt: TGTGCCAGCAGCCTAGGGTGGAGCCACACAGATACGCAGTATTTT
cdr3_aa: CASSLGWSHTDTQYF

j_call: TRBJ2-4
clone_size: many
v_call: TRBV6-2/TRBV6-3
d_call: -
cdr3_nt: TGTGCCAGCGGTGCCAAAAACATTCAGTACTTC
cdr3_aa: CASGAKNIQYF

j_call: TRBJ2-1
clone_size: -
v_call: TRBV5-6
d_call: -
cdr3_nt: TGTGCCAGCAGCTTGACCGACACTCCAGCCAACTCAAAGCAGTTCTTC
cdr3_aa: CASSLTDTPANSKQFF

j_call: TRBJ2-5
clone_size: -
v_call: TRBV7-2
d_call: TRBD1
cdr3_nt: TGTGCCAGCAGTGACAGGGGCCCAGAGACCCAGTACTTC
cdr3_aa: CASSDRGPETQYF

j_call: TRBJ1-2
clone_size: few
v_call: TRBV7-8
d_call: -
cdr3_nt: TGTGCCAGCAGCCCGGACACTTATGGCTACACCTTC
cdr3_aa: CASSPDTYGYTF

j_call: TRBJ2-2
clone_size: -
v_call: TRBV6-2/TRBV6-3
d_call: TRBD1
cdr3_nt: TGTGCCAGCAGTTACCCCGGGACAGGGGGCGCGAGCACCGGGGAGCTGTTTTTT
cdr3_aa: CASSYPGTGGASTGELFF

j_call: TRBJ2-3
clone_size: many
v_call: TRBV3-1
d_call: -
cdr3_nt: TGTGCCAGCAGCCAAGATAAACGGGCGGCAGATACGCAGTATTTT
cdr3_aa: CASSQDKRAADTQYF

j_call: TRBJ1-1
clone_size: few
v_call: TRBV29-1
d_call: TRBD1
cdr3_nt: TGCAGCGTGCTCAGGGGGAGGAACACTGAAGCTTTCTTT
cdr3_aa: CSVLRGRNTEAFF

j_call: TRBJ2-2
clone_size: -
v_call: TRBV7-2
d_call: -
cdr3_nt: TGTGCCAGCAGCGGTCAATGGGGGATCACCGGGGAGCTGTTTTTT
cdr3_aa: CASSGQWGITGELFF

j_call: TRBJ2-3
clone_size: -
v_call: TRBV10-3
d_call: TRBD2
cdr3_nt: TGTGCCATCACGGCTAGCGGGAGGAGCACCGATACGCAGTATTTT
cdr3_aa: CAITASGRSTDTQYF

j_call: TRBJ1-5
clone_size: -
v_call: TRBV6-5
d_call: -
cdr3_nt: TGTGCCAGCAGACGGAAAGGGGGGCAGAGCAATCAGCCCCAGCATTTT
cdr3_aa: CASRRKGGQSNQPQHF

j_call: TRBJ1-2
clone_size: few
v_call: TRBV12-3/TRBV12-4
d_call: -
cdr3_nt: TGTGCCAGCAGTGAGGGACACCCTTTGGGCTACACCTTC
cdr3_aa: CASSEGHPLGYTF

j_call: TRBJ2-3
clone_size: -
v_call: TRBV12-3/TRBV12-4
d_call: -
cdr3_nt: TGTGCCAGCCGTCTTGGTACAGATACGCAGTATTTT
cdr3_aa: CASRLGTDTQYF

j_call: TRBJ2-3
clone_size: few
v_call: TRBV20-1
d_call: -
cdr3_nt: TGCAGTGCTAGAGAGATCATAACAGATACGCAGTATTTT
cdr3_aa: CSAREIITDTQYF

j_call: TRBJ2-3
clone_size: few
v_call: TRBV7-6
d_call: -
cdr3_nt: TGTGCCAGCAGCTTTGCAGTCACAGATACGCAGTATTTT
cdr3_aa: CASSFAVTDTQYF

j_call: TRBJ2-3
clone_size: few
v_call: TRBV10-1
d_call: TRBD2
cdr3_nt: TGCGCCAGCAGTGAGTCGGGTAGCGGGGGCACAGATACGCAGTATTTT
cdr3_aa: CASSESGSGGTDTQYF

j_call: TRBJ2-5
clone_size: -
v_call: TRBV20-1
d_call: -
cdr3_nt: TGCAGTGCCAGAGCTAGTCTCCAAGAGACCCAGTACTTC
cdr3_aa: CSARASLQETQYF

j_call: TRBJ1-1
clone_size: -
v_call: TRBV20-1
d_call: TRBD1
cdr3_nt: TGCAGTGCTAGAGACGGGACAGGGATCACTGAAGCTTTCTTT
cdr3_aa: CSARDGTGITEAFF

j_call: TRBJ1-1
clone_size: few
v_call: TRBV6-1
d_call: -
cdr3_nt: TGTGCCAGCAGTGAAGGTAGTGGGGCCGATGAAGCTTTCTTT
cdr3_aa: CASSEGSGADEAFF

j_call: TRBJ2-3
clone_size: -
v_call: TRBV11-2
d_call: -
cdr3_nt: TGTGCCAGCAATACTGGTAGAATAGGGGGGCCGATAGATACGCAGTATTTT
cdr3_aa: CASNTGRIGGPIDTQYF

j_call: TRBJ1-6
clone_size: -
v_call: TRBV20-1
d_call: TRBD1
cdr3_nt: TGCAGTGCTAGAGGGACAGGAGGAAATAATAATTCACCCCTCCACTTT
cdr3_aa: CSARGTGGNNNSPLHF

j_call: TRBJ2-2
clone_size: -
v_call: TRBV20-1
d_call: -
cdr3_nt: TGCAGTGCTAGTAGGGAAGGGAAGCTGTTTTTT
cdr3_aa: CSASREGKLFF

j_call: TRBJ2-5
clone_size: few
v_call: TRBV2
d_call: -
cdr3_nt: TGTGCCAGCAGTGAAGTTAGCTGGGGCGGAGAGACCCAGTACTTC
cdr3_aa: CASSEVSWGGETQYF

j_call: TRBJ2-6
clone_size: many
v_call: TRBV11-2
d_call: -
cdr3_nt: TGTGCCAGCAGAACACTAGGGAGAGAGAGGGCCAACGTCCTGACTTTC
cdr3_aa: CASRTLGRERANVLTF

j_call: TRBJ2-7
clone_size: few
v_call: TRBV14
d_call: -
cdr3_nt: TGTGCCAGCAGCCAAGTCGCCTGGGGCACGACCTACGAGCAGTACTTC
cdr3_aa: CASSQVAWGTTYEQYF

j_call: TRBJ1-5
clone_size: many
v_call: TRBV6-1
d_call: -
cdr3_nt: TGTGCCAGCGGGGAGGGATCGGGCAATCAGCCCCAGCATTTT
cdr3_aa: CASGEGSGNQPQHF

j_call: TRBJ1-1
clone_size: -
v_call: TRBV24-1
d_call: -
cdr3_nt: TGTGCCACCAGTGTTTCTACCGGGATGAACACTGAAGCTTTCTTT
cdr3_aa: CATSVSTGMNTEAFF

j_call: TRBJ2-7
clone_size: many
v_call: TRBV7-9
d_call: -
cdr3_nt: TGTGCCAGCAGCTTAGACATCCGCTCCTACGAGCAGTACTTC
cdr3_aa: CASSLDIRSYEQYF

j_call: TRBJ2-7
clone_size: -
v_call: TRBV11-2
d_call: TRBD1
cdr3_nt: TGTGCCAGCAGCAGGACAGGGTTTGTCTACGAGCAGTACTTC
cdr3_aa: CASSRTGFVYEQYF

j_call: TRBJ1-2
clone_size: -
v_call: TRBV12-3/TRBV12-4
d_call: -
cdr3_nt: TGTGCCAGCAGTTTAGGCGGGGGAGGCTATGGCTACACCTTC
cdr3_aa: CASSLGGGGYGYTF

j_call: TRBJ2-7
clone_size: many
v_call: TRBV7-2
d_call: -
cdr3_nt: TGTGCCAGCAGCCCAGGGCGGGAGCAGTACTTC
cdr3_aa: CASSPGREQYF

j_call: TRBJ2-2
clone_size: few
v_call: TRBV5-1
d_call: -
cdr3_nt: TGCGCCAGCAGCTTCATGGTTGGCACCGGGGAGCTGTTTTTT
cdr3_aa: CASSFMVGTGELFF

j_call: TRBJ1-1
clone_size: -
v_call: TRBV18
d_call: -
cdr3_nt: TGTGCCAGCTCACCGAGGGCGGGTTTAACTGAAGCTTTCTTT
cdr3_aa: CASSPRAGLTEAFF

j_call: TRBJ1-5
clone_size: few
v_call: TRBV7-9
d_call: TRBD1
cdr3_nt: TGTGCCAGCAGCCCGGGACAGAGAAATCAGCCCCAGCATTTT
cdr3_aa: CASSPGQRNQPQHF